Sequencing of this T cell receptor (beta chain) was carried out in a study of cytomegalovirus exposure and HLA in healthy donors. Notes on the study in general: Beyond CMV serostatus, there was no information to go on about immune exposure. A later analysis reportedly found that, within productive TCRs, an Asian-associated ancestry cluster had fewer N-insertions than the mean observed across the roughly 610 donors. Analyzed later, association rates of TCRs varied across HLA loci, with DRB1 most and HLA-C fewest. In vitro checks showed that a few CMV-associated chains really do target CMV antigens.

60 Vbeta and 13 Jbeta primers were used in PCR. Libraries were prepared by immunoSEQ multiplex PCR; TCRdb keeps only in-frame clonotypes and omits some of them. Among approximately 110,000 clones listed, roughly 80% were seen once. For this clone: Its antigen is not identified.

The CDR3 totals 17 residues. Germline CDR1 reads SGHNT; CDR2 reads YYREEE (reference sequence). Losses at the gene ends were 2 bases for V and 4 bases for J; bases not matched to a gene: 6. This clonotype was obtained from a female donor in good health and CMV-seropositive. The sequenced material came from PBMCs. The V gene is TRBV5-4, the J gene TRBJ2-6; TRBD1 matches at 10 bases. CDR3 loop: CASSFRQGAYGANVLTF. In DNA, the CDR3 is TGTGCCAGCAGCTTTCGACAGGGGGCGTACGGGGCCAACGTCCTGACTTTC.